This TCR beta chain was obtained from a study of blood T cell repertoires in COVID-19. Study overall: Researchers got acute and convalescent COVID-19 samples from the United States, Italy and Spain. PBMCs, B-cell-depleted T cells, or T cells provided the cDNA or gDNA that made up the material.

Here immunoSEQ multiplex PCR was the method, and the copy in TCRdb shows in-frame clones only, minus some. The sample holds 490,000 or so clones; less than 90% are singletons and the top ten take approximately 8.3%. Germline values: CDR1 MNHEY, CDR2 SVGAGI. This CDR3 comprises 13 residues. V was clipped by 4 bases and J by 0 bases, with 5 bases between them. Assignment of participants to cohorts was predicated upon participant-reported clinical history. Material: PBMCs or T cells enriched from blood (not recorded which). The V and J genes are TRBV6-5 and TRBJ2-3; no firm D call. The clonotype comes from a woman aged 55-70 years who had recovered from COVID-19. In nucleotides, the CDR3 is TGTGCCAGCAGTTTCTTTAGCACAGATACGCAGTATTTT. Translation: CASSFFSTDTQYF.